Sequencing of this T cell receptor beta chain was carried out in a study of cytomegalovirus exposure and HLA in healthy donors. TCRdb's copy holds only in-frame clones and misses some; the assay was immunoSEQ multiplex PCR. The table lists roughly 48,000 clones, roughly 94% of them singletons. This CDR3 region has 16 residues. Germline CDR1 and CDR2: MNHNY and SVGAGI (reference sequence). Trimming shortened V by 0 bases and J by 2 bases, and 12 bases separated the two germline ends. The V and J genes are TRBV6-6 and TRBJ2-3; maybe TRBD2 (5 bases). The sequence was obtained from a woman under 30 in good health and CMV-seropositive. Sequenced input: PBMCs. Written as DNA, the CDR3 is TGTGCCAGCAGTTACTCCAGCGGCGCAGCCACAGATACGCAGTATTTT. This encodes CASSYSSGAATDTQYF.